This T cell receptor beta chain was captured by sequencing in a study of technical replicates of blood from several donors. The assay was immunoSEQ multiplex PCR, and TCRdb's table has in-frame clones only and misses some. The sample includes some 74,000 clones, about 97% of them seen just once. V lost 6 bases to trimming and J lost 4 bases; unmatched junction nucleotides: 11. Germline V CDR1 and CDR2: SGHNT, YENEEA. The CDR3 sequence is 16 residues long. The V call is TRBV11-3, the J call TRBJ2-2, with 7 bases lining up with TRBD2. The sample comprised T cells isolated from PBMCs. The source of this sequence is a human donor in good health. The CDR3 region has the DNA TGTGCCAGCAGATTGATCCGGGACTACCTCACCGGGGAGCTGTTTTTT. It is translated as CASRLIRDYLTGELFF.